A single sample is the source of the 14 T cell receptor beta chains below, sequenced in a study of cytomegalovirus exposure and HLA in healthy donors. Generated by immunoSEQ multiplex PCR, the TCRdb table keeps only in-frame clones and is missing some. Seen here are roughly 120,000 clones, about 87% observed once, and the top ten hold around 2%. Sequencing input: PBMCs. The receptors come from a man in his late teens or twenties in good health and CMV-seronegative.

CDR3 amino acids: CASHKPRGDTDTQYF. CDR3 coding DNA: TGTGCCAGCCACAAGCCCAGGGGGGACACAGATACGCAGTATTTT. This chain joins TRBV28 and TRBJ2-3, with D maybe TRBD1 (7 bases). Germline CDR1 and CDR2: MDHEN and SYDVKM. Trimming left V 8 bases short and J 2 bases short, with 17 bases between. CDR3 length: 15 amino acids. Supplemented by reference TRBV28 and TRBJ2-3, the full variable domain reads DVKVTQSSRYLVKRTGEKVFLECVQDMDHENMFWYRQDPGLGLRLIYFSYDVKMKEKGDIPEGYSVSREKKERFSLILESASTNQTSMYLCASHKPRGDTDTQYFGPGTRLTVL.

The CDR3 region is CASSLVGGANTGELFF. The CDR3 nucleotides read TGTGCCAGCAGCTTAGTAGGAGGGGCCAACACCGGGGAGCTGTTTTTT. The chain links TRBV7-6 to TRBJ2-2, with a weak D call TRBD2 (6 bases). Germline-derived CDR1 and CDR2 are SGHVS and FNYEAQ. CDR3 length equals 16 residues. V shed 1 base and J shed 2 bases, with 11 bases lying between them.

The chain uses TRBV10-1 and TRBJ1-1; TRBD1 agrees at 8 bases. The CDR3 contains 14 residues. Looked up from germline, CDR1 is WNHNN and CDR2 is SYGVQD (reference sequence). Trimming at V came to 2 bases and at J to 7 bases, leaving 6 bases not matched to a gene. CDR3 sequence (DNA): TGCGCCAGCAGTGAGGCGCAGGGGGCCGATGAAGCTTTCTTT. Its protein is CASSEAQGADEAFF.

The chain couples TRBV27 to TRBJ2-7, with TRBD2 matching 8 bases. Germline-derived CDR1 and CDR2 are MNHEY and SMNVEV (reference sequence). Trimming cost V 7 bases and J 9 bases; bases outside gene matches: 8. The CDR3 runs to 12 residues. CDR3 in DNA: TGTGCCAGCATGGGACTAGGACTAAGGCAGTACTTC. This codes for CASMGLGLRQYF.

This clone turned up a few times. The chain recombines TRBV9 with TRBJ2-1; D unresolved. V lost 0 bases to trimming and J lost 0 bases, with 10 bases between them. Germline-derived CDR1 and CDR2 are SGDLS and YYNGEE. This CDR3 contains 16 residues. CDR3 nucleotides: TGTGCCAGCAGCGTAGTGGTTGCGGTCTCCTACAATGAGCAGTTCTTC. Its translation: CASSVVVAVSYNEQFF.

This clone was seen only once. The V and J genes are TRBV27 and TRBJ1-3, with D perhaps matching TRBD1 (5 bases). The CDR3 is 14 amino acids. Germline CDR1 and CDR2: MNHEY and SMNVEV (reference sequence). Trimming removed 3 bases at V and 2 bases at J, with 8 bases between. The CDR3 sequence: CASSLTATGNTIYF. The CDR3 DNA follows: TGTGCCAGCAGTTTGACAGCAACTGGAAACACCATATATTTT.

This clone showed up just once. V usage is TRBV27 and J usage is TRBJ2-7; a weak D match, TRBD1 (6 bases). Between the trimmed V and J ends, which lost 0 bases and 3 bases, there was a span of 9 bases. The CDR3 extends over 14 amino acids. The germline V gene encodes CDR1 MNHEY and CDR2 SMNVEV (reference sequence). For the CDR3, the DNA is TGTGCCAGCAGTTTATCGGGGGCCCGCTACGAGCAGTACTTC. Amino acid sequence: CASSLSGARYEQYF.

This clone was detected only once. The chain joins TRBV7-9 to TRBJ1-1, with 8 nucleotides matching TRBD1. V dropped 4 bases and J dropped 3; count of bases not matched to a gene: 4. This CDR3 has 14 residues. Germline V gene sequence: CDR1 SEHNR, CDR2 FQNEAQ (reference sequence). In DNA form, the CDR3 reads TGTGCCAGCAGCTCACAGGGGGTTTACACTGAAGCTTTCTTT. Its protein is CASSSQGVYTEAFF.

This sequence joins TRBV6-6 and TRBJ2-2; 8 positions agree with TRBD1. Germline V gives CDR1 MNHNY, CDR2 SVGAGI (reference sequence). V lost 6 bases to trimming and J lost 1 base; unmatched junction nucleotides: 7. CDR3 length: 16 amino acids. The CDR3 region is CASSRGQGQNTGELFF. CDR3 sequence (DNA): TGTGCCAGCAGCAGAGGACAGGGACAGAACACCGGGGAGCTGTTTTTT.

V is TRBV7-9 and J is TRBJ1-5; D gene unclear. Germline CDR1 and CDR2: SEHNR and FQNEAQ (reference sequence). The CDR3 extends over 15 amino acids. The V and J ends lost 0 bases and 7 bases respectively, with 13 bases between them. The CDR3 here is CASSLARAEPQPQHF. For the CDR3, the DNA is TGTGCCAGCAGCTTAGCGAGGGCAGAGCCACAGCCCCAGCATTTT. The complete variable domain, with remaining parts taken from reference TRBV7-9 and TRBJ1-5, reads DTGVSQNPRHKITKRGQNVTFRCDPISEHNRLYWYRQTLGQGPEFLTYFQNEAQLEKSRLLSDRFSAERPKGSFSTLEIQRTEQGDSAMYLCASSLARAEPQPQHFGDGTRLSIL.

J is TRBJ2-4 and V is TRBV27, with D tentatively TRBD2 (7 bases). This CDR3 spans 14 amino acids. Germline V lookup: CDR1 MNHEY, CDR2 SMNVEV (reference sequence). Trimming pared 3 bases from V and 7 bases from J, leaving 13 bases between. The CDR3 DNA sequence: TGTGCCAGCAGTTTTGGGGGGGCCGGGAACATTCAGTACTTC. Protein sequence: CASSFGGAGNIQYF.

The rearrangement joins TRBV6-4 to TRBJ2-2, with 7 positions matching TRBD1. V was clipped by 6 bases and J by 6 bases; unmatched bases: 10. CDR3 length: 15 amino acids. CDR1 and CDR2 from the germline V gene are MRHNA and SNTAGT. CDR3 DNA sequence: TGTGCCAGCAGACGACAGGGCTTGAATCCCGGGGAGCTGTTTTTT. It codes for CASRRQGLNPGELFF.

The table lists this clone with a few counts. This chain joins TRBV5-1 and TRBJ2-7; 11 positions match TRBD2. This CDR3 spans 15 amino acids. The V gene end was trimmed by 4 bases and the J gene end by 3 bases; junction bases not matched to a gene: 6. Germline loops: CDR1 SGHRS, CDR2 YFSETQ. As DNA, the CDR3 is TGCGCCAGCAGCCCCAGACTAGCGGGGAGCTACGAGCAGTACTTC. Residues: CASSPRLAGSYEQYF.

The chain has TRBV27 and TRBJ2-1, with TRBD2 matching 15 bases. Trimming removed 1 base from V and 10 bases from J; junction bases left unmatched: 8. CDR3 length equals 17 residues. Per germline, CDR1 MNHEY and CDR2 SMNVEV (reference sequence). This CDR3 is CASSLWGLAGGSKEQFF. DNA for the CDR3: TGTGCCAGCAGTTTATGGGGACTAGCGGGGGGCTCTAAGGAGCAGTTCTTC.